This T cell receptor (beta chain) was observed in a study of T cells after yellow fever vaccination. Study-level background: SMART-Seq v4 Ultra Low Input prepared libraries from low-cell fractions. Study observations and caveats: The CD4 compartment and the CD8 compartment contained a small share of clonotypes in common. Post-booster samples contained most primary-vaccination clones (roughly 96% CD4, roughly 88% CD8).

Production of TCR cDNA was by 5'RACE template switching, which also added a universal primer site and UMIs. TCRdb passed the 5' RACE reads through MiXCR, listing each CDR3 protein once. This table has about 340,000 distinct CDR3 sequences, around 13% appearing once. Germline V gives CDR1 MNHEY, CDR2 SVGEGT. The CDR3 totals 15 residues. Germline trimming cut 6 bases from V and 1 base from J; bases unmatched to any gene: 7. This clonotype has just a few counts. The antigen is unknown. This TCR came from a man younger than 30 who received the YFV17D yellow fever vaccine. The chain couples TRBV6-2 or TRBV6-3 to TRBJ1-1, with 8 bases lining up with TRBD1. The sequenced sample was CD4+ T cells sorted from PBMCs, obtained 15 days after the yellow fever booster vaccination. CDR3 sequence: CASSLGQGWNTEAFF. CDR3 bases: TGTGCCAGCAGCCTTGGACAGGGATGGAACACTGAAGCTTTCTTT.